This TCR beta chain was profiled in a study of human T cells and chemical hapten exposure. Stated time point: patch test 1, 2 weeks after DPC sensitization. The treatment here: therapeutic diphenylcyclopropenone sensitization with weekly scalp DPC. Germline-derived CDR1 and CDR2 are MDHEN and SYDVKM. Trimming pared 6 bases from V and 4 bases from J, leaving 16 bases between. The CDR3 has 15 residues. TCRdb analysed the RACE reads with MiXCR anew, one entry per CDR3 protein. The sample carries around 120,000 distinct CDR3 sequences, about 10% recorded once. The sequencing here drew on whole blood, taken in connection with sensitization to the hapten diphenylcyclopropenone (DPC). The source of this sequence is a woman between 40 and 50 years old with alopecia areata. Some clones in this sample may be carry-over from other donors' samples. The chain combines TRBV28 with TRBJ1-5; maybe TRBD1 (5 bases). The CDR3 is CASRPPGGGNQPQHF. The CDR3 bases are TGTGCCAGCAGACCCCCTGGGGGAGGGAATCAGCCCCAGCATTTT.